This passage covers 9 T cell receptor beta chains from one sample sequenced in a study of radiotherapy plus CTLA-4 blockade in lung cancer. Libraries were prepared by immunoSEQ multiplex PCR; TCRdb keeps only in-frame clonotypes and omits some of them. The table records some 70,000 clones, 79% of them present only once. Sequencing was performed on peripheral blood, taken from a patient treated with radiotherapy plus ipilimumab. The source is a human donor with non-small cell lung cancer who had a complete response to radiotherapy plus ipilimumab.

For this clone: The same CDR3 also results from other DNA sequences found in this sample. The chain is built from TRBV11-2 and TRBJ1-2, with 9 bases fitting TRBD1. The germline gives CDR1 SGHAT, CDR2 FQNNGV. The CDR3 sequence is 16 residues long. The trim removed 0 bases at V and 6 bases at J, leaving 8 bases unmatched. CDR3 in amino acids: CASSLDRAGTGNGYTF. The CDR3 DNA reads TGTGCCAGCAGCTTAGACCGCGCTGGGACAGGGAATGGCTACACCTTC.

V is TRBV7-9 and J is TRBJ2-1; no definite D call. Between the trimmed V and J ends, which lost 1 base and 10 bases, there was a span of 8 bases. Germline V gene data show CDR1 as SEHNR and CDR2 as FQNEAQ (reference sequence). This CDR3 is built from 12 residues. The DNA for the CDR3 is TGTGCCAGCAGCTTAGTTAGTCGGGAGCAGTTCTTC. This sequence encodes CASSLVSREQFF. Drawing the rest from reference TRBV7-9 and TRBJ2-1, the complete variable domain is DTGVSQNPRHKITKRGQNVTFRCDPISEHNRLYWYRQTLGQGPEFLTYFQNEAQLEKSRLLSDRFSAERPKGSFSTLEIQRTEQGDSAMYLCASSLVSREQFFGPGTRLTVL.

V and J are TRBV19 and TRBJ2-7; 10 bases are a match to TRBD1. The CDR3 is 13 residues long. V was pared by 3 bases and J by 6 bases, with 2 bases of the junction left unmatched. Germline V gene sequence: CDR1 LNHDA, CDR2 SQIVND (reference sequence). This CDR3 reads CASSIGTGVEQYF. The CDR3, as DNA: TGTGCCAGTAGTATCGGGACAGGGGTCGAGCAGTACTTC.

The genes are TRBV5-1 and TRBJ1-3, with TRBD1 as a possible D gene (5 bases). Deletions cut 5 bases from V and 2 bases from J, with 8 bases between. Germline values: CDR1 SGHRS, CDR2 YFSETQ. CDR3 length equals 13 residues. DNA of the CDR3: TGCGCCAGCAGGGGGGAGCCTGGAAACACCATATATTTT. Translated, it gives CASRGEPGNTIYF.

The V gene is TRBV29-1, the J gene TRBJ2-3, with 10 positions matching TRBD1. This CDR3 has 14 residues. Germline loops: CDR1 SQVTM, CDR2 ANQGSEA. The ends lost 5 bases at V and 6 bases at J; junction bases unmatched: 8. CDR3 in DNA: TGCAGCGTTCGGGACAGGGGTTTCATGGATACGCAGTATTTT. Protein product: CSVRDRGFMDTQYF.

The chain employs TRBV6-5 and TRBJ1-4; D ambiguous. The CDR3 sequence is 15 residues long. Germline V lookup: CDR1 MNHEY, CDR2 SVGAGI. V dropped 6 bases and J dropped 0 bases, with 11 bases sitting between them. This CDR3 is CASRPPGATNEKLFF. The CDR3, as DNA: TGTGCCAGCAGGCCGCCGGGAGCAACTAATGAAAAACTGTTTTTT.

This chain joins TRBV4-2 and TRBJ2-3, with 14 bases that match TRBD2. The CDR3 consists of 17 residues. V dropped 3 bases and J dropped 4; count of bases not matched to a gene: 6. Germline CDR1 is LGHNA and CDR2 is YNFKEQ. The CDR3 DNA follows: TGTGCCAGCAGCCACTGGACTAGCGGGGGGCCCCCAGATACGCAGTATTTT. It encodes CASSHWTSGGPPDTQYF.

The gene calls are TRBV9 and TRBJ2-6; possible D gene TRBD2, 6 bases. The V end was cut by 6 bases, the J end by 0 bases, with 13 bases between. From germline, CDR1 is SGDLS and CDR2 YYNGEE. The CDR3 runs 16 residues. The CDR3 reads CASTEGSLSGANVLTF. CDR3 DNA sequence: TGTGCCAGCACGGAGGGATCCCTCTCTGGGGCCAACGTCCTGACTTTC.

This clone was picked up one time. This rearrangement joins TRBV25-1 to TRBJ2-1; D is perhaps TRBD1 or TRBD2 (5 bases each). Germline assignment: CDR1 MGHDK and CDR2 SYGVNS. The CDR3 has 12 residues. The V end lost 1 base, the J end lost 11 bases, and 9 bases lay between the germline ends. Here the CDR3 DNA reads TGTGCCAGCAGTGAATTGAAGGGACAGCAGTTCTTC. It yields the protein CASSELKGQQFF. The variable domain in full, completed from reference TRBV25-1 and TRBJ2-1, reads EADIYQTPRYLVIGTGKKITLECSQTMGHDKMYWYQQDPGMELHLIHYSYGVNSTEKGDLSSESTVSRIRTEHFPLTLESARPSHTSQYLCASSELKGQQFFGPGTRLTVL.